This T cell receptor beta chain is drawn from a study of blood T cell repertoires in COVID-19. Study-wide context: COVID-19 samples, acute and convalescent, were from the United States, Italy and Spain.

TCRdb's table, derived via immunoSEQ multiplex PCR, lists solely in-frame clones and lacks some. The data hold about 150,000 clones, with roughly four fifths observed a single time. The CDR3 loop spans 14 amino acids. V was shortened by 7 bases and J by 4 bases, with 14 bases between the two germline ends. Germline lookup yields CDR1 SNHLY and CDR2 FYNNEI. Sample: PBMCs or T cells enriched from blood (not recorded which). This clonotype was sampled from a man aged 50 or older who had recovered from COVID-19. This chain uses TRBV2 with TRBJ1-5, with D possibly being TRBD1 (6 bases). CDR3 nucleotides: TGTGCCAGCACCAGGACAGCGGGGAATCAGCCCCAGCATTTT. This sequence encodes CASTRTAGNQPQHF.